This T cell receptor beta chain was found in a study of post-analysis software for immune sequencing data. For the study at large: Included courses were relapsing-remitting and secondary progressive multiple sclerosis; progressive-relapsing multiple sclerosis was also included.

Presence of unique molecular identifiers characterized the TCR beta cDNA libraries. Input of about 0.95 to 11 million T cells yielded approximately 500,000 cDNA molecules. TCRdb analysed the PCR reads with MiXCR anew, one entry per CDR3 protein. Among approximately 730,000 distinct CDR3 sequences, less than 35% were seen once, and the ten largest hold roughly 0.54%. Germline loops: CDR1 MNHEY, CDR2 SVGEGT. The CDR3 consists of 18 residues. With 0 bases removed from V and 0 bases from J, the gap between germline ends came to 16 bases. On this clonotype: Its antigen is unknown.

Study results and caveats: Normalized Chao1 diversity was significantly reduced in patients versus controls. Patients showed TRBV5-6, TRBV5-1 and TRBV20-1 among roughly five TRBV segments more frequent than in controls.

This receptor was obtained from a girl aged 10 to 17 with multiple sclerosis. The chain joins TRBV6-2 or TRBV6-3 to TRBJ2-3; D is possibly TRBD2 (5 bases). The source material was blood. The CDR3 sequence: CASSYSTIGQPSTDTQYF. The DNA of the CDR3 is TGTGCCAGCAGTTACTCGACTATCGGGCAGCCCAGCACAGATACGCAGTATTTT.